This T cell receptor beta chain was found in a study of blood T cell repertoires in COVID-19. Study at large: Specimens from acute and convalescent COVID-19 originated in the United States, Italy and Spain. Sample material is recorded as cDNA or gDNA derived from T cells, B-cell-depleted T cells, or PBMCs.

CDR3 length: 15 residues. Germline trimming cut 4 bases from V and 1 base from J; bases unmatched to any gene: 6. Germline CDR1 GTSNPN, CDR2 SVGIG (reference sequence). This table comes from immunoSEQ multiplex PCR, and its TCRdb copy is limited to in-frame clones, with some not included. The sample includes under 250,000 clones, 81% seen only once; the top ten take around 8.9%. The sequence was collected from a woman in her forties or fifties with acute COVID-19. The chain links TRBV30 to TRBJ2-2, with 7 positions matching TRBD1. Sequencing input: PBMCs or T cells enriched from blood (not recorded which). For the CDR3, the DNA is TGTGCCTGGAAAGGGGGCCCAGGGAACACCGGGGAGCTGTTTTTT. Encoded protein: CAWKGGPGNTGELFF.